Listed below are T cell receptor beta chains from one sample, sequenced in a study of early T cells in non-severe SARS-CoV-2 infection. Each CDR3 protein is one row after TCRdb ran MiXCR on the 5' RACE reads. This table holds 55,000 or so distinct CDR3 sequences, 6.5% to 7.5% found once. Sample: whole blood, taken at baseline. The origin of the receptors is an adult who was a healthcare worker with PCR-confirmed SARS-CoV-2 infection or an uninfected control (not recorded which). CDR3s include the opening cysteine and the closing phenylalanine or tryptophan. The size entry is marked missing in some rows and otherwise reads once, few, many or a size class.

TRBJ1-1,TRBV20-1,few,CSATRQGPNTEAFF
TRBJ1-2,TRBV12-3/TRBV12-4,many,CASGPRGSRTF
TRBJ1-2,TRBV6-5,many,CASSSGPKYGYTF
TRBJ2-4,TRBV2,many,CASSEPSEEDIQYF
TRBJ1-1,TRBV4-3,many,CASSHRKTEAFF
TRBJ2-7,TRBV28,many,CASKTVFTGEQYF
TRBJ1-2,TRBV27,NA,CASKQGRTYGYTF
TRBJ2-7,TRBV4-3,NA,CASSRALGTETSYEQYF
TRBJ2-2,TRBV19,few,CASSASRQLNTGELFF
TRBJ1-2,TRBV20-1,many,CSAVQSNYGYTF
TRBJ2-1,TRBV15,few,CATSRELAGGREQFF
TRBJ2-3,TRBV20-1,few,CEGRRTDTQYF
TRBJ2-7,TRBV4-2,NA,CASSQWRGANYEQYF
TRBJ1-2,TRBV5-6,many,CASSLAQGSLYGYTF
TRBJ1-3,TRBV4-2,many,CASSQFGQPISGNTIYF
TRBJ2-6,TRBV4-2,NA,CASSRRAAGGLAGSGANVLTF
TRBJ1-5,TRBV19,NA,CASSIAGGGQPQHF
TRBJ2-4,TRBV4-3,many,CASSQGARIPNIQYF
TRBJ1-4,TRBV7-9,few,CASSAPTTGLNEKLFF
TRBJ2-2,TRBV29-1,NA,CSTSWMSGGELFF
TRBJ2-7,TRBV11-3,NA,CASSLGSDSSYEQYF
TRBJ2-3,TRBV1,NA,CTSSQPPLWLAEPPHILTQYF
TRBJ1-5,TRBV18,many,CASSPRTARGNQPQHF
TRBJ2-1,TRBV2,few,CASSEKGQGYNEQFF
TRBJ2-7,TRBV3-1,NA,CASSPYRGGPYEQYF
TRBJ1-1,TRBV28,many,CASSFSRDEAFF
TRBJ2-6,TRBV6-2/TRBV6-3,NA,CASRNSGANVLTF
TRBJ1-2,TRBV19,NA,CASSRAGNSAYGYTF
TRBJ2-1,TRBV24-1,many,CATSGGLVKFF
TRBJ2-4,TRBV6-2/TRBV6-3,few,CASGDSGAAAKNIQYF
TRBJ1-1,TRBV5-6,NA,CASSLVVTGASTEAFF